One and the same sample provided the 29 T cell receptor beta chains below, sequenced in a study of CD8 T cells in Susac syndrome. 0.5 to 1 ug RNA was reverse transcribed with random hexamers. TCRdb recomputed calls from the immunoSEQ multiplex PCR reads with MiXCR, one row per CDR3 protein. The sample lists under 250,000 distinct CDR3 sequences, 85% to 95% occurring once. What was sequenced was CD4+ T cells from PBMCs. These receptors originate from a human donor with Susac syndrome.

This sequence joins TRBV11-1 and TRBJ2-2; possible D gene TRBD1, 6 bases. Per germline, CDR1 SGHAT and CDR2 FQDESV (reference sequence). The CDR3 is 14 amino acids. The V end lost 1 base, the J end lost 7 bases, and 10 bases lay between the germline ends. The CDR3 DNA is TGTGCCAGCAGCTTAGGGGGGCCGGTCGGGGAGCTGTTTTTT. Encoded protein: CASSLGGPVGELFF.

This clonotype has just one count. CDR3 residues: CATGRAVAMNEQFF. As DNA, the CDR3 is TGTGCCACGGGACGGGCCGTGGCGATGAATGAGCAGTTCTTC. The J gene is TRBJ2-1, the V gene TRBV6-2 or TRBV6-3, with D perhaps being TRBD1 or TRBD2 (5 bases each). The V end lost 10 bases, the J end lost 7 bases, and 20 bases lay between the germline ends. The germline gives CDR1 MNHEY, CDR2 SVGEGT. This CDR3 contains 14 residues.

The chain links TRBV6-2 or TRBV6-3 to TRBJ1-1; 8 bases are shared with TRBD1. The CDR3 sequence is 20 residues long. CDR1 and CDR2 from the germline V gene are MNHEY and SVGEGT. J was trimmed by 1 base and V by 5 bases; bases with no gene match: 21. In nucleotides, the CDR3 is TGTGCCAGCAGTCCACTCTTTGAACCCTTTCGACAGGGGACGAACACTGAAGCTTTCTTT. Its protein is CASSPLFEPFRQGTNTEAFF.

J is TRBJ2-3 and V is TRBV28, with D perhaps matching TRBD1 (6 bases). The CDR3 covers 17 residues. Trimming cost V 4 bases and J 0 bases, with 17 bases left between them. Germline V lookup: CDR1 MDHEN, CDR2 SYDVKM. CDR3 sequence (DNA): TGTGCCAGCAGTTCCCAACTACAGGGAACTAGCACAGATACGCAGTATTTT. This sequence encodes CASSSQLQGTSTDTQYF.

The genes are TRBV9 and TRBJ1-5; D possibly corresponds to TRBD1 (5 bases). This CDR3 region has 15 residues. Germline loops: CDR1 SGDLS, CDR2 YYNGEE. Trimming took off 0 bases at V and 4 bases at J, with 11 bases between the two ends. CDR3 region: CASSVVTRENQPQHF. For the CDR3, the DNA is TGTGCCAGCAGCGTAGTAACCAGGGAGAATCAGCCCCAGCATTTT.

For the CDR3, the DNA is TGTGCCAGCAGTTTCCTAGCGGGGAGCACAGATACGCAGTATTTT. Translation gives CASSFLAGSTDTQYF. The gene calls are TRBV12-3 or TRBV12-4 and TRBJ2-3; 9 bases line up with TRBD2. The junction had 1 base not matched to a gene; V was cut back by 3 bases and J by 0 bases. This CDR3 region has 15 residues.

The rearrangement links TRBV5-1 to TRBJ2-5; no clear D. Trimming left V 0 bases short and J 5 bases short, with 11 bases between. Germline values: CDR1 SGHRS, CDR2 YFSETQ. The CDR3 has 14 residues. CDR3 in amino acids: CASSLEANGETQYF. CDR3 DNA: TGCGCCAGCAGCTTGGAGGCTAACGGGGAGACCCAGTACTTC.

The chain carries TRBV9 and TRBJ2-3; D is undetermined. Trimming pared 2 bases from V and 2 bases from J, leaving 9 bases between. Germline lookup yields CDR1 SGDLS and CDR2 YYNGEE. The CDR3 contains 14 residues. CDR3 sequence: CASSVTPITDTQYF. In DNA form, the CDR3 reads TGTGCCAGCAGCGTGACCCCCATCACAGATACGCAGTATTTT. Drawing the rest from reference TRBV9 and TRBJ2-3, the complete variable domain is DSGVTQTPKHLITATGQRVTLRCSPRSGDLSVYWYQQSLDQGLQFLIQYYNGEERAKGNILERFSAQQFPDLHSELNLSSLELGDSALYFCASSVTPITDTQYFGPGTRLTVL.

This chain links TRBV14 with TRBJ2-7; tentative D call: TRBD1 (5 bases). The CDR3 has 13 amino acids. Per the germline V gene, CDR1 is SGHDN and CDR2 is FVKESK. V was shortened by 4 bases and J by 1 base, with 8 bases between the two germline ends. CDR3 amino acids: CASSPRQSYEQYF. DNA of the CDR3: TGTGCCAGCAGCCCTCGACAGTCCTACGAGCAGTACTTC. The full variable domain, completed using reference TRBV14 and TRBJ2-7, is EAGVTQFPSHSVIEKGQTVTLRCDPISGHDNLYWYRRVMGKEIKFLLHFVKESKQDESGMPNNRFLAERTGGTYSTLKVQPAELEDSGVYFCASSPRQSYEQYFGPGTRLTVT.

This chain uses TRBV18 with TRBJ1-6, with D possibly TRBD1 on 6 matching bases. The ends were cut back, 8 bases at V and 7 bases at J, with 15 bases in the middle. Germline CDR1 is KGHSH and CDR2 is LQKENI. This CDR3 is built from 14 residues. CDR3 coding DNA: TGTGCCAGCCGTAACAGGGAGGACAATTCACCCCTCCACTTT. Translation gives CASRNREDNSPLHF.

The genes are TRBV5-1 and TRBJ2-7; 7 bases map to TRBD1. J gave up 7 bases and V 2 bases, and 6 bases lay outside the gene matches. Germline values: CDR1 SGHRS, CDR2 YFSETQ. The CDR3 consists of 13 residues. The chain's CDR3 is CASSFEGAREQYF. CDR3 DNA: TGCGCCAGCAGCTTCGAGGGGGCGAGGGAGCAGTACTTC. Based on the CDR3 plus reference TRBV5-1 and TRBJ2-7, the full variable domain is KAGVTQTPRYLIKTRGQQVTLSCSPISGHRSVSWYQQTPGQGLQFLFEYFSETQRNKGNFPGRFSGRQFSNSRSEMNVSTLELGDSALYLCASSFEGAREQYFGPGTRLTVT.

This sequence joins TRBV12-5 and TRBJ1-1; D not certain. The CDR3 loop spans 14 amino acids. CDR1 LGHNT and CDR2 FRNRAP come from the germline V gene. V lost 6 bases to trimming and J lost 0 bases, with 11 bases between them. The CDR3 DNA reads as TGTGCTAGTGGCTCTCTTGGGGTGAACACTGAAGCTTTCTTT. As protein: CASGSLGVNTEAFF.

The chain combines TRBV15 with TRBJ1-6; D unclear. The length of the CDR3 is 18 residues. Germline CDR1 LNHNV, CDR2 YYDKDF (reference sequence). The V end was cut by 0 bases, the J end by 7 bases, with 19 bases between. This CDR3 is CATSREGGNLGGNSPLHF. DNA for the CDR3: TGTGCCACCAGCAGAGAGGGTGGTAACCTAGGCGGGAATTCACCCCTCCACTTT.

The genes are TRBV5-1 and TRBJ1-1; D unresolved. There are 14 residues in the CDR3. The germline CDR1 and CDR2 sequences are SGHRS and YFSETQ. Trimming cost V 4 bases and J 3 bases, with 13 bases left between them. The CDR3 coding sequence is TGCGCCAGCAGCCCCCAATTGGGCGACACTGAAGCTTTCTTT. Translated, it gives CASSPQLGDTEAFF.

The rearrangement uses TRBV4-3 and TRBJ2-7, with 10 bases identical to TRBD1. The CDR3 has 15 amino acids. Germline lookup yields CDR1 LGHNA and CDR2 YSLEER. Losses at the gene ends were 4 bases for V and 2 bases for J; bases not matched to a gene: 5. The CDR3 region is CASSPDGQGAYEQYF. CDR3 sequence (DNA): TGCGCCAGCAGCCCGGATGGACAGGGGGCCTACGAGCAGTACTTC.

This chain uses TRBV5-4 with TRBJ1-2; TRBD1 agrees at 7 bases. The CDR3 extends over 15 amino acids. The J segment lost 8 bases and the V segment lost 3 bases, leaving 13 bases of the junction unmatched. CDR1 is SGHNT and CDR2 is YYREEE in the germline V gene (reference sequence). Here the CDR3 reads CASSSRIKGARGYTF. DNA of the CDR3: TGTGCCAGCAGCTCCCGGATCAAGGGGGCGCGGGGCTACACCTTC.

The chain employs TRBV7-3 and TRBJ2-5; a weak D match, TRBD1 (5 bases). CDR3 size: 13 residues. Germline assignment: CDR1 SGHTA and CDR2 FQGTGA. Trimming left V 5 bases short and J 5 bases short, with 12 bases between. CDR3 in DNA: TGTGCCAGCAGCACGCAGGGTGGGGAGACCCAGTACTTC. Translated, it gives CASSTQGGETQYF.

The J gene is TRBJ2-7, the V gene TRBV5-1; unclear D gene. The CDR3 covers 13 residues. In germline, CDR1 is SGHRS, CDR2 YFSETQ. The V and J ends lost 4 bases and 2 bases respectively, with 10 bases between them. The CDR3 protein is CASSASKTYEQYF. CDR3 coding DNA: TGCGCCAGCAGCGCGAGTAAAACCTACGAGCAGTACTTC.

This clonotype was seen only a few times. Here the CDR3 DNA reads TGTGCCAGCAGCCCCGGGACAGGGGATGATGAGCAGTTCTTC. Encoded protein: CASSPGTGDDEQFF. The chain couples TRBV7-3 to TRBJ2-1; TRBD1 aligns across 10 bases. The V and J ends lost 5 bases and 8 bases, in that order; junction bases with no gene match: 6. The CDR3 is made up of 14 amino acids. Germline CDR1 reads SGHTA; CDR2 reads FQGTGA.

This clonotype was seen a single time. The CDR3 DNA reads as TGCAGTGCCAGTTATGAAGCTTTCTTT. Its translation: CSASYEAFF. The chain carries TRBV20-1 and TRBJ1-1; no definite D call. The V end lost 6 bases, the J end lost 7 bases, and 6 bases lay between the germline ends. Per germline, CDR1 DFQATT and CDR2 SNEGSKA (reference sequence). The CDR3 is 9 residues long.

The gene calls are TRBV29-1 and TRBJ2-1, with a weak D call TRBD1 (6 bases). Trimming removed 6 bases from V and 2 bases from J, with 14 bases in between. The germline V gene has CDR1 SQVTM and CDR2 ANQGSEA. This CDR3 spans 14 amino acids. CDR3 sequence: CSVSQGNTYNEQFF. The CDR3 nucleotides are TGCAGCGTATCACAGGGTAACACCTACAATGAGCAGTTCTTC.

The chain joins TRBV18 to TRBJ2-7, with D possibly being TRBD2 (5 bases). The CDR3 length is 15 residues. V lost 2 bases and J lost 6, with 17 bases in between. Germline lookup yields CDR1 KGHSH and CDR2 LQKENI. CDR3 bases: TGTGCCAGCTCACCAGGTACGGGATCGTCGGGCGAGCAGTACTTC. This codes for CASSPGTGSSGEQYF.

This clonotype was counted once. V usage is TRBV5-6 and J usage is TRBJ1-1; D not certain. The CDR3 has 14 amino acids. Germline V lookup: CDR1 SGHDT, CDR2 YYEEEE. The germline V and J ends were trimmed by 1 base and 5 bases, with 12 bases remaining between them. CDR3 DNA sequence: TGTGCCAGCAGCTTGTACGGGGTAGGGACTGAAGCTTTCTTT. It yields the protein CASSLYGVGTEAFF.

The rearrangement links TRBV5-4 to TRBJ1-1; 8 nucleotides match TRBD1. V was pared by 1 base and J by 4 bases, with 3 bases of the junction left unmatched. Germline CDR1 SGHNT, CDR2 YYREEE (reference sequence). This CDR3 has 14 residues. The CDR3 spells CASSLTGGGTEAFF. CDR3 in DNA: TGTGCCAGCAGCTTGACAGGGGGGGGCACTGAAGCTTTCTTT.

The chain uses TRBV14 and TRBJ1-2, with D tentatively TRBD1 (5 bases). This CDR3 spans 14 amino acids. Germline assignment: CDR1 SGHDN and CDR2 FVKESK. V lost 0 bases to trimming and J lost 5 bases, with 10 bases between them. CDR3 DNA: TGTGCCAGCAGCCAAGATGGTGGGGGATATGGCTACACCTTC. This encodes CASSQDGGGYGYTF. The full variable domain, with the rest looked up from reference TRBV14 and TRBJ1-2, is EAGVTQFPSHSVIEKGQTVTLRCDPISGHDNLYWYRRVMGKEIKFLLHFVKESKQDESGMPNNRFLAERTGGTYSTLKVQPAELEDSGVYFCASSQDGGGYGYTFGSGTRLTVV.

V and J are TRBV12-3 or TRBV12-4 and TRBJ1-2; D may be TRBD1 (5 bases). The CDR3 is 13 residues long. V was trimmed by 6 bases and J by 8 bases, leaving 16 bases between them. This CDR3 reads CASRGDPIGGYTF. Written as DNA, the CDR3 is TGTGCCAGCAGAGGGGACCCCATCGGGGGCTACACCTTC.

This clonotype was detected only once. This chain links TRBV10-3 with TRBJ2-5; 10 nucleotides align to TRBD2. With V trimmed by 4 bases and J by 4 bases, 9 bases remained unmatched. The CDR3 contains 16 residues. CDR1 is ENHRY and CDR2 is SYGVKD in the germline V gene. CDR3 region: CAISALPAGGRETQYF. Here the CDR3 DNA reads TGTGCCATCAGTGCCCTCCCAGCGGGGGGGCGAGAGACCCAGTACTTC.

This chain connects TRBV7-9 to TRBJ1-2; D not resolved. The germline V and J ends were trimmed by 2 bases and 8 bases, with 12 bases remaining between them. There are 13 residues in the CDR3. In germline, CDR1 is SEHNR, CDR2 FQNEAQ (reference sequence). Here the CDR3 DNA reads TGTGCCAGCAGCTTATTGGGAGGTGGGGGCTACACCTTC. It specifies CASSLLGGGGYTF.

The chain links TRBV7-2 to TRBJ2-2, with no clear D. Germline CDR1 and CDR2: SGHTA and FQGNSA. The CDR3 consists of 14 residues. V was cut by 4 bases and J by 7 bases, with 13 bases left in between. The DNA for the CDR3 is TGTGCCAGCAGCTCTCGGACCTTGATCGGGGAGCTGTTTTTT. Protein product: CASSSRTLIGELFF.